This T cell receptor (beta chain) is drawn from a study of T cell clonality in common variable immunodeficiency. Control and CVID samples contributed equal amounts of genomic DNA. Libraries were prepared by immunoSEQ multiplex PCR; TCRdb keeps only in-frame clonotypes and omits some of them. The sample has about 28,000 clones, none seen only once; the top ten hold approximately 3%. By proportion, this clone is medium-sized. Its specificity is not known. The read halts 3 residues ahead of the CDR3 end, with the missing end drawn from the germline J gene. V lost 7 bases and J 4 bases, leaving 10 bases between the germline ends. The CDR3 length is 13 residues. CDR1 is LGHDT and CDR2 is YNNKEL in the germline V gene (reference sequence). Aged about 9 to 70 years, CVID subjects averaged about 40 years old. All CVID subjects were on immunoglobulin replacement for at least one year. Findings and limits, study-wide: Authors noted CVID clonality's cause needs subpopulation repertoire sequencing. Fewer deletions and N-nucleotide insertions were reportedly seen in common variable immunodeficiency TCR beta sequences.

The clonotype originates from a human donor with common variable immunodeficiency. The material sequenced was peripheral blood mononuclear cells. The J gene is TRBJ2-2, the V gene TRBV3-1 (or the pseudogene TRBV3-2), with D tentatively TRBD1 (6 bases). CDR3 bases read: TGTGCCAGCACCTCAGGGGTCACCGGGGAG. Translation: CASTSGVTGE. The entire CDR3 sequence reads CASTSGVTGELFF.